This T cell receptor beta chain was sequenced for a study of PD-1 blockade in classical Hodgkin lymphoma. Study-wide background: Every 2 weeks, patients had 3 mg/kg nivolumab intravenously.

With respect to this clone: What it binds is unknown. Other DNA sequences in this specimen translate into the identical CDR3.

Time point described: cycle 4 day 1 (C4D1), after more than 5 weeks of nivolumab. In every patient, relapse followed autologous stem cell transplantation, while exposure to brentuximab vedotin differed. Sequencing was performed with immunoSEQ multiplex PCR; in TCRdb, only in-frame clones are kept and a portion is missing. The table shows under 25,000 clones, with 60% to 85% occurring only once. Notes on the study in general: Baseline TCR diversity was reportedly lower in newly diagnosed patients than in healthy donors. It was reported as lower still in relapsed/refractory patients.

The TCR originated in a human donor with classical Hodgkin lymphoma. Sequencing was performed on peripheral blood mononuclear cells (PBMCs), taken before the fourth cycle of nivolumab.

The CDR3 DNA follows: TGTGCCAGCAGTTTATCGAGGGCGGGACAAGAGACCCAGTACTTC. Its protein is CASSLSRAGQETQYF. V gene TRBV27 combines with J gene TRBJ2-5, with a weak D call TRBD2 (6 bases). CDR3 size: 15 residues. Between the trimmed V and J ends, which lost 0 bases and 2 bases, there was a span of 10 bases. CDR1 is MNHEY and CDR2 is SMNVEV in the germline V gene (reference sequence).